This is a list of T cell receptor beta chains from one sample in a study of T-cell reconstitution after alpha-beta-depleted transplantation in children. TCRdb redid the calling of the PCR reads with MiXCR, one entry per CDR3 protein. Among some 120,000 distinct CDR3 sequences listed, about 9.3% were seen once. The specimen was PBMCs, collected before TCRalphabeta/CD19-depleted stem cell transplant. These receptors were obtained from a boy aged 2-15 years with acute lymphoblastic leukemia, due to receive a stem cell transplant. Each CDR3 is given with its conserved first and last residue. D genes are given only for firm matches. The listing skips clone size in some rows; elsewhere it reads once, few, many or a size class.

d_gene	abundance	j_gene	v_gene	len	CDR3nt	CDR3aa
TRBD1	few	TRBJ2-2	TRBV27	20	TGTGCCAGCAGTTTAGTCGGGACAGGGACTCTCAAAACGAACACCGGGGAGCTGTTTTTT	CASSLVGTGTLKTNTGELFF
TRBD1	many	TRBJ2-5	TRBV6-1	15	TGTGCCAGCAGGAGCCCTGACAGGGCCCAAGAGACCCAGTACTTC	CASRSPDRAQETQYF
.	.	TRBJ2-5	TRBV11-1	14	TGTGCCAGCAGCTTTTTGAATTCCCAGGAGACCCAGTACTTC	CASSFLNSQETQYF
TRBD1	few	TRBJ2-1	TRBV7-8	13	TGTGCCAGCCGACAGGGCTCTGGGAATGAGCAGTTCTTC	CASRQGSGNEQFF
TRBD2	.	TRBJ2-3	TRBV4-1	16	TGCGCCAGCAGCCAATCGACTAGCGGTACGGGAGATACGCAGTATTTT	CASSQSTSGTGDTQYF
TRBD2	few	TRBJ2-1	TRBV7-3	15	TGTGCCAGCAGCAAAAGGACTAGCGCCTACAATGAGCAGTTCTTC	CASSKRTSAYNEQFF
.	.	TRBJ2-7	TRBV28	13	TGTGCCAGCCTAAGACAGACCCCTCACGAGCAGTACTTC	CASLRQTPHEQYF
TRBD2	few	TRBJ2-1	TRBV5-1	14	TGCGCCAGCAAGACTAGCGGGAAGGGCAATGAGCAGTTCTTC	CASKTSGKGNEQFF
.	.	TRBJ2-7	TRBV7-2	15	TGTGCCAGCAGCCCCGGGCAGGGGACCACCTACGAGCAGTACTTC	CASSPGQGTTYEQYF
TRBD1	.	TRBJ2-7	TRBV5-6	14	TGTGCCAGCAGCCGCCGGGACAGGGGGCTTGAGCAGTACTTC	CASSRRDRGLEQYF
TRBD2	many	TRBJ2-1	TRBV7-6	13	TGTGCCAGCTCGGGACTAGCGCACAATGAGCAGTTCTTC	CASSGLAHNEQFF
TRBD1	few	TRBJ2-1	TRBV5-1	15	TGCGCCAGCAGCTGGGGGACAGGGAAGAACAATGAGCAGTTCTTC	CASSWGTGKNNEQFF
.	.	TRBJ2-1	TRBV5-1	15	TGCGCCAGCAGCTTGGTTGCTCAGGGGGGAAATGAGCAGTTCTTC	CASSLVAQGGNEQFF
.	.	TRBJ2-3	TRBV7-7	15	TGTGCTAGCAGCCCCCGACGGAGTAGCACAGATACGCAGTATTTT	CASSPRRSSTDTQYF
TRBD2	few	TRBJ2-1	TRBV6-2/TRBV6-3	16	TGTGCCGCGGGACTAGCGGGAGTACTCAAATACAATGAGCAGTTCTTC	CAAGLAGVLKYNEQFF
TRBD1	many	TRBJ2-7	TRBV27	14	TGTGCCAGCAGTTTATCCGCCGGGACAGGAGGGAGGTACTTC	CASSLSAGTGGRYF
.	.	TRBJ2-7	TRBV3-1	14	TGTGCCTCCGCTCGGGGCGGGCACTCCTACGAGCAGTACTTC	CASARGGHSYEQYF
TRBD1	.	TRBJ1-6	TRBV5-6	16	TGTGCCAGCAGCGTGCCGTCGGGACAGAGAAATTCACCCCTCCACTTT	CASSVPSGQRNSPLHF
.	few	TRBJ1-1	TRBV6-1	16	TGTGCCAGCAGTGAAGGACAGCTTTGGTCGGCCACTGAAGCTTTCTTT	CASSEGQLWSATEAFF
.	.	TRBJ1-5	TRBV28	14	TGTGCCAGCAGTTTGGGGCAGCTGGATCAGCCCCAGCATTTT	CASSLGQLDQPQHF
.	.	TRBJ2-1	TRBV28	14	TGTGCCAGCAGTTGGAACGGACTCCTTGGTGAGCAGTTCTTC	CASSWNGLLGEQFF
TRBD1	.	TRBJ1-1	TRBV27	13	TGTGCCAGCAAACAGGGGTGGCACACTGAAGCTTTCTTT	CASKQGWHTEAFF
TRBD2	many	TRBJ2-5	TRBV5-1	17	TGCGCCAGCAGCTTAAGACTAGCGGGAGATCCCCAAGAGACCCAGTACTTC	CASSLRLAGDPQETQYF
TRBD2	.	TRBJ2-3	TRBV20-1	18	TGCAGTGCTAGAGACCCCCGGCAGGGAGGGAAGTTCTCAGATACGCAGTATTTT	CSARDPRQGGKFSDTQYF
.	.	TRBJ1-5	TRBV6-2/TRBV6-3	16	TGTGCCAGCAGTTACTCACCGGACCGGGGAGGGGAACCCCAGCATTTT	CASSYSPDRGGEPQHF
TRBD2	few	TRBJ2-7	TRBV6-1	14	TGTGCCAGCAGTGAACAAACTAGCGGCCCCGAGCAGTACTTC	CASSEQTSGPEQYF